A single sample is the source of the 3 T cell receptor beta chains below, sequenced in a study of glioma-infiltrating T cells. The iRepertoire nested amplicon-rescue multiplex PCR amplified TCR alpha and beta CDR3s from RNA. TCRdb fed the multiplex PCR reads into MiXCR, producing one record per CDR3 protein. Among around 99,000 distinct CDR3 sequences listed, about 25% were seen once. Source material: glioma tissue, nonneoplastic brain tissue, or PBMCs (not recorded which). The receptors shown here come from a human donor with low-grade glioma or glioblastoma, undergoing nonglioma brain surgery, or in good health (not recorded which).

This clonotype was detected ten times or more. This chain connects TRBV2 to TRBJ2-7; no clear D. The germline V gene has CDR1 SNHLY and CDR2 FYNNEI. V shed 3 bases and J shed 4 bases, with 10 bases lying between them. There are 13 residues in the CDR3. The CDR3 DNA sequence: TGTGCCAGCAGTGATAGTTTAGATTACGAGCAGTACTTC. Amino acid sequence: CASSDSLDYEQYF.

This clonotype has a count of ten or more. The J gene is TRBJ2-1, the V gene TRBV2; TRBD2 aligns across 12 bases. The germline V gene has CDR1 SNHLY and CDR2 FYNNEI. V lost 6 bases, J lost 7 bases, and 7 bases stayed unmatched. This CDR3 has 15 residues. The CDR3 loop is CASSLLAGGGNEQFF. CDR3 DNA sequence: TGTGCCAGCAGCCTCCTAGCGGGAGGGGGAAATGAGCAGTTCTTC.

This clonotype has ten or more counts. This chain joins TRBV4-3 and TRBJ2-1; D is uncertain. V was clipped by 0 bases and J by 4 bases, with 10 bases between them. The CDR3 has 15 amino acids. Germline assignment: CDR1 LGHNA and CDR2 YSLEER. CDR3 in amino acids: CASSQDVAVYNEQFF. The CDR3, as DNA: TGCGCCAGCAGCCAAGATGTGGCGGTTTACAATGAGCAGTTCTTC.